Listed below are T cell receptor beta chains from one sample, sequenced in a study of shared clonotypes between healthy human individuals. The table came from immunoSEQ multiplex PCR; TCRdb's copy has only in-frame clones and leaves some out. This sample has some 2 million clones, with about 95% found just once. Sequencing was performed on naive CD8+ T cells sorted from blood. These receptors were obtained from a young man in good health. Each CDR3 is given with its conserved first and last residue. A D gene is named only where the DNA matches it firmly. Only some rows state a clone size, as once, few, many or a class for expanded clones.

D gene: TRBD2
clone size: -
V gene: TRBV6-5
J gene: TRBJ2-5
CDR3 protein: CASSPITGREETQYF
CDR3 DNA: TGTGCCAGCAGCCCCATCACTGGGAGGGAAGAGACCCAGTACTTC

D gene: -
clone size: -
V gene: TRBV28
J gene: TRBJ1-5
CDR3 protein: CASGGYNQPQHF
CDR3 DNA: TGTGCCAGCGGGGGGTATAATCAGCCCCAGCATTTT

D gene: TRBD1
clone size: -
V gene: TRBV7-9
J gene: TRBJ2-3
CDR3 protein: CASSLGGQVSTDTQYF
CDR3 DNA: TGTGCCAGCAGCCTCGGAGGACAGGTCAGCACAGATACGCAGTATTTT

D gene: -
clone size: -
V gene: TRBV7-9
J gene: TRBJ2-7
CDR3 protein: CASSPQGTYEQYF
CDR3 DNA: TGTGCCAGCAGCCCGCAGGGAACCTACGAGCAGTACTTC

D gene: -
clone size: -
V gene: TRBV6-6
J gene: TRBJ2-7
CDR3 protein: CASEGEAYEQYF
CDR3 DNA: TGTGCCAGCGAGGGCGAGGCCTACGAGCAGTACTTC

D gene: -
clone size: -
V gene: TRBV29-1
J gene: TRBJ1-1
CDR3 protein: CSVVAPHWGVPEAFF
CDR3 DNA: TGCAGCGTTGTGGCCCCCCACTGGGGGGTCCCTGAAGCTTTCTTT

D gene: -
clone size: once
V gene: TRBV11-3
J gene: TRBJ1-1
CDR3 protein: CASSLMEGTEAFF
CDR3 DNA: TGTGCCAGCAGCTTAATGGAGGGGACTGAAGCTTTCTTT

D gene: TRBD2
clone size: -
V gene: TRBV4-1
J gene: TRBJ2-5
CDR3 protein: CASSLREGQETQYF
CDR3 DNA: TGCGCCAGCAGCCTCCGGGAGGGCCAAGAGACCCAGTACTTC

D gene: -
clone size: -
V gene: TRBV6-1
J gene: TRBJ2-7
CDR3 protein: CASSVGGLYEQYF
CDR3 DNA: TGTGCCAGCAGTGTGGGGGGCCTTTACGAGCAGTACTTC

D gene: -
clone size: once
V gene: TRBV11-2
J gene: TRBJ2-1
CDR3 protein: CASSLKPPGGSYNEQFF
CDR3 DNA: TGTGCCAGCAGCTTGAAACCCCCAGGTGGCTCCTACAATGAGCAGTTCTTC

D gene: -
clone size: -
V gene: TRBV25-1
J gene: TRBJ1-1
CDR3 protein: CASSLGPEAFF
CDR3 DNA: TGTGCCAGCAGTTTAGGGCCTGAAGCTTTCTTT

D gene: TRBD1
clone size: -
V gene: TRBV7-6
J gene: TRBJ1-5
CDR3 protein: CASSPGTVNQPQHF
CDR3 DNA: TGTGCCAGCAGCCCCGGGACAGTCAATCAGCCCCAGCATTTT

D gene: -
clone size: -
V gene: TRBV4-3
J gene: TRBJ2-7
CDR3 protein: CASSHGRSYEQYF
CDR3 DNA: TGCGCCAGCAGCCATGGCCGTTCCTACGAGCAGTACTTC

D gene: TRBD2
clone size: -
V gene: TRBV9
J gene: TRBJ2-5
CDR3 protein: CASSVLAGGSLQTQYF
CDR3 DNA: TGTGCCAGCAGCGTACTAGCGGGAGGATCCCTCCAGACCCAGTACTTC

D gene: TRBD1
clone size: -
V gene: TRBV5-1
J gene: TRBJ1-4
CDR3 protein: CASSLAQVQGLNEKLFF
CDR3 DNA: TGCGCCAGCAGCTTGGCGCAGGTACAGGGGCTGAATGAAAAACTGTTTTTT

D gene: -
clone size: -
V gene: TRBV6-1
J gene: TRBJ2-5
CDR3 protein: CASSEFSEGETQYF
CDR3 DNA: TGTGCCAGCAGTGAATTTTCCGAGGGGGAGACCCAGTACTTC

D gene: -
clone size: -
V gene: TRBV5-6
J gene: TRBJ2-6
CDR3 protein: CASSSPQVYSGANVLTF
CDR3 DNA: TGTGCCAGCAGCTCTCCACAGGTTTACTCTGGGGCCAACGTCCTGACTTTC

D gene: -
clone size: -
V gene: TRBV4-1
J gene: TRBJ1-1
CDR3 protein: CASSQEPVLGTEAFF
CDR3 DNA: TGCGCCAGCAGCCAAGAACCCGTTTTGGGCACTGAAGCTTTCTTT

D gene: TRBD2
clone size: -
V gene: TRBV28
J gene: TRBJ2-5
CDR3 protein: CASSLLEGSGGRETQYF
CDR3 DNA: TGTGCCAGCAGTTTATTGGAGGGCAGCGGGGGGAGGGAGACCCAGTACTTC

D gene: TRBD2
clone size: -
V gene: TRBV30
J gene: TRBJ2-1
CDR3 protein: CAWSGTSGQKGFYNEQFF
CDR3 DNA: TGTGCCTGGAGTGGGACTAGCGGGCAAAAGGGCTTCTACAATGAGCAGTTCTTC

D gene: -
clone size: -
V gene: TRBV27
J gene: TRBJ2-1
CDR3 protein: CASSRGNEQFF
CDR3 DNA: TGTGCCAGCAGTAGGGGCAATGAGCAGTTCTTC

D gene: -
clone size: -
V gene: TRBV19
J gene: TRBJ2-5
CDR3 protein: CASAARLGGAEDGTQYF
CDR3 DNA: TGTGCCAGTGCCGCGAGGCTAGGGGGGGCGGAAGACGGGACCCAGTACTTC

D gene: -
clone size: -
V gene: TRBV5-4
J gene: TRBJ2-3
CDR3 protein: CASSYGRTNTDTQYF
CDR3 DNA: TGTGCCAGCAGCTACGGACGGACCAACACAGATACGCAGTATTTT

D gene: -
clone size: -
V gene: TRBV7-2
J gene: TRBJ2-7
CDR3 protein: CASSAGLSYEQYF
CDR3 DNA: TGTGCCAGCAGCGCGGGCCTTTCCTACGAGCAGTACTTC

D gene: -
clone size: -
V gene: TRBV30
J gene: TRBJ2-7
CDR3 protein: CAWSGVFDEQYF
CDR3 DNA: TGTGCCTGGAGTGGCGTTTTTGACGAGCAGTACTTC

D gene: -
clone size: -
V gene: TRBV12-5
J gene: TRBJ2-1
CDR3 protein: CASGLNNEQFF
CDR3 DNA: TGTGCTAGTGGTTTGAACAATGAGCAGTTCTTC

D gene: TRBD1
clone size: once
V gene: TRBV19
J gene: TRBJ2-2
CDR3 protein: CASSPDGTGPAGELFF
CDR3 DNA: TGTGCCAGTAGTCCGGACGGGACAGGTCCGGCCGGGGAGCTGTTTTTT